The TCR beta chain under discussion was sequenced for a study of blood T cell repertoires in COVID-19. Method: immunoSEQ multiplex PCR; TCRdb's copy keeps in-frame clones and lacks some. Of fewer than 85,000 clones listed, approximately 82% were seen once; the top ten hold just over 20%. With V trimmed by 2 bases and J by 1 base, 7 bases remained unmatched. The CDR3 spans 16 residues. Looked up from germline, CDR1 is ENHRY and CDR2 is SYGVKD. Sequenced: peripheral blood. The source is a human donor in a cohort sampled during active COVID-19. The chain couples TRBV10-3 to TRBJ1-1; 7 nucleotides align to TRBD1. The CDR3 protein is CAISEVQGRGNTEAFF. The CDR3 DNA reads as TGTGCCATCAGTGAGGTACAGGGGCGGGGGAACACTGAAGCTTTCTTT.